This entry lists 31 T cell receptor beta chains sequenced from one sample in a study of immune heterogeneity within non-small cell lung tumors. Genomic DNA extracted from bulk tumor tissue served as template. A total of 600 ng was used per sample. During surgery, each primary tumor gave multiple biopsies spaced as far apart as possible. Enrolled patients presented with newly diagnosed, previously untreated non-small cell lung cancer and underwent curative surgery. Using 32 V and 13 J primers, multiplex PCR amplified TCR beta CDR3. One entry per CDR3 protein results from TCRdb running MiXCR on the multiplex PCR reads. The table shows about 21,000 distinct CDR3 sequences, with around 28% occurring only once. Sequencing was performed on lung tumor tissue. The receptor set was obtained from a man aged 35 to 55 with non-small cell lung cancer.

As DNA, the CDR3 is TGTGCCAGCAGTGAAGAATCACTTTTAAGCTATGGCTACACCTTC. Amino acids: CASSEESLLSYGYTF. The chain joins TRBV6-1 to TRBJ1-2, with D unresolved. CDR3 size: 15 residues. The V end lost 1 base, the J end lost 4 bases, and 13 bases lay between the germline ends. Germline lookup yields CDR1 MNHNS and CDR2 SASEGT.

This clonotype was observed many times. The chain couples TRBV28 to TRBJ1-5; 12 nucleotides line up with TRBD1. Germline assignment: CDR1 MDHEN and CDR2 SYDVKM. The V and J ends lost 2 bases and 4 bases, in that order; junction bases with no gene match: 3. The length of the CDR3 is 16 residues. The CDR3 DNA is TGTGCCAGCAGTTTACCGGGACAGGGGGCGAATCAGCCCCAGCATTTT. This translates into CASSLPGQGANQPQHF.

Turning to this clonotype: With a much larger clone just one base away, this may be a read error. The CDR3 loop is CASSLVARSATWELFF. CDR3 coding DNA: TGTGCCAGCAGCTTAGTGGCTCGATCGGCCACCTGGGAGCTGTTTTTT. The rearrangement joins TRBV11-2 to TRBJ2-2; D is unresolved. Germline lookup yields CDR1 SGHAT and CDR2 FQNNGV. The CDR3 loop spans 16 amino acids.

This clonotype was recorded at least ten times. V gene TRBV4-3 combines with J gene TRBJ2-7; D gene uncertain. Germline lookup yields CDR1 LGHNA and CDR2 YSLEER. Trimming removed 0 bases at V and 6 bases at J, with 9 bases between. This CDR3 contains 13 residues. This CDR3 is CASSQEVAAEQYF. DNA for the CDR3: TGCGCCAGCAGCCAAGAGGTGGCGGCCGAGCAGTACTTC.

This clonotype was recorded a few times. The chain combines TRBV25-1 with TRBJ2-7; the D gene is possibly TRBD1 (6 bases). CDR1 is MGHDK, CDR2 SYGVNS, per germline. The V and J ends lost 6 bases and 8 bases respectively, with 14 bases between them. This CDR3 has 12 residues. The CDR3 sequence is CASRETGGKQYF. In DNA, the CDR3 is TGTGCCAGCAGGGAGACAGGTGGCAAGCAGTACTTC.

The chain couples TRBV5-4 to TRBJ2-6; D gene unclear. V was cut by 0 bases and J by 3 bases, with 13 bases left in between. The CDR3 contains 17 residues. CDR1 is SGHNT, CDR2 YYREEE, per germline (reference sequence). CDR3 sequence (DNA): TGTGCCAGCAGCTTGGGGAAAGGGTCGAGTGGGGCCAACGTCCTGACTTTC. This translates into CASSLGKGSSGANVLTF.

This clonotype was counted many times. This sequence joins TRBV27 and TRBJ2-1, with D tentatively TRBD2 (5 bases). Between the trimmed V and J ends, which lost 6 bases and 9 bases, there was a span of 12 bases. Germline lookup yields CDR1 MNHEY and CDR2 SMNVEV (reference sequence). This CDR3 contains 12 residues. CDR3 DNA: TGTGCCAGCAGCCCCCTGGACTCTGAGCAGTTCTTC. Amino acid sequence: CASSPLDSEQFF.

This clonotype is medium-sized. The chain carries TRBV6-1 and TRBJ1-6, with D uncertain. Germline assignment: CDR1 MNHNS and CDR2 SASEGT. V lost 7 bases to trimming and J lost 10 bases, with 20 bases between them. The CDR3 consists of 15 residues. CDR3 sequence (DNA): TGTGCCAGCAATTCCTTCATAAGGTCGGGGTCACCCCTCCACTTT. As protein: CASNSFIRSGSPLHF.

This clonotype was observed many times. The rearrangement links TRBV20-1 to TRBJ2-7; 8 nucleotides align to TRBD1. Germline trimming cut 6 bases from V and 7 bases from J; bases unmatched to any gene: 14. The germline V gene encodes CDR1 DFQATT and CDR2 SNEGSKA (reference sequence). The CDR3 covers 14 residues. The DNA of the CDR3 is TGCAGTGCCCAGGACAGGGCAGTGGCGTTTGAGCAGTACTTC. Its protein is CSAQDRAVAFEQYF.

For this clonotype: Given a much more abundant clone one base away, this may be a read error. The CDR3 sequence is CDWSVGGAGNTIYF. The DNA for the CDR3 is TGTGACTGGAGTGTAGGAGGGGCTGGAAACACCATATATTTT. V usage is TRBV30 and J usage is TRBJ1-3, with D perhaps matching TRBD1 (5 bases). The germline gives CDR1 GTSNPN, CDR2 SVGIG (reference sequence). The CDR3 spans 14 residues.

A word on this clonotype: This may be a read error: a much more frequent sequence differs by one nucleotide. This chain uses TRBV7-8 with TRBJ1-2; no reliable D call. Germline V gene lookup returns CDR1 SGHVS and CDR2 FQNEAQ. The germline V and J ends were trimmed by 2 bases and 4 bases, with 5 bases remaining between them. CDR3 length: 12 residues. The CDR3 DNA follows: TGTGCCAGCAGCTTACACACCTATGGCTACACCTTC. Its translation is CASSLHTYGYTF.

This clonotype has only a few counts. The genes are TRBV9 and TRBJ2-5; 10 bases match TRBD2. CDR1 SGDLS and CDR2 YYNGEE come from the germline V gene. The CDR3 runs 20 residues. Trimming removed 4 bases from V and 0 bases from J; junction bases left unmatched: 18. CDR3 sequence (DNA): TGTGCCAGCAGCCGGGACAGACGGCTAGCGGGAGCCGGGGACCAAGAGACCCAGTACTTC. As protein: CASSRDRRLAGAGDQETQYF.

By share, this clonotype ranks as medium-sized. V is TRBV11-2 and J is TRBJ2-7; 10 bases line up with TRBD2. Germline lookup yields CDR1 SGHAT and CDR2 FQNNGV. The CDR3 has 16 amino acids. Trimming cost V 4 bases and J 6 bases; bases outside gene matches: 12. CDR3 sequence: CASSWNTAGGGLEQYF. CDR3 in DNA: TGTGCCAGCAGCTGGAACACAGCGGGAGGGGGTCTCGAGCAGTACTTC.

About this clonotype: Germline is not matched at one junction end, which may reflect a read error. The chain recombines TRBV12-3 or TRBV12-4 with TRBJ2-1, with D tentatively TRBD1 (5 bases). The CDR3 extends over 15 amino acids. For the CDR3, the DNA is TGTGCCAGCAGTTTTCAGGGTCTCTCCTACAATGAGCAGCTCTTC. This translates into CASSFQGLSYNEQLF.

The rearrangement links TRBV19 to TRBJ2-7, with D perhaps being TRBD1 or TRBD2 (5 bases each). The germline CDR1 and CDR2 sequences are LNHDA and SQIVND (reference sequence). Trimming left V 2 bases short and J 0 bases short, with 14 bases between. This CDR3 region has 16 residues. Written as DNA, the CDR3 is TGTGCCAGTAGTATAACCGGGACCTCGGGCTCCTACGAGCAGTACTTC. This encodes CASSITGTSGSYEQYF.

The chain joins TRBV9 to TRBJ2-1; the D is unclear. Germline CDR1 SGDLS, CDR2 YYNGEE. Trimming left V 0 bases short and J 2 bases short, with 12 bases between. This CDR3 has 16 amino acids. The CDR3 sequence is CASSVEATLTYNEQFF. The CDR3, as DNA: TGTGCCAGCAGCGTAGAGGCGACCCTCACCTACAATGAGCAGTTCTTC. Full variable domain (remainder filled in from reference TRBV9 and TRBJ2-1): DSGVTQTPKHLITATGQRVTLRCSPRSGDLSVYWYQQSLDQGLQFLIQYYNGEERAKGNILERFSAQQFPDLHSELNLSSLELGDSALYFCASSVEATLTYNEQFFGPGTRLTVL.

V is TRBV12-3 or TRBV12-4 and J is TRBJ2-6; D gene uncertain. Trimming stripped 4 bases from V and 4 bases from J, with 11 bases between. This CDR3 is built from 15 residues. CDR3 sequence (DNA): TGTGCCAGCAGTTCCCCCCACTTGGGGGCCAACGTCCTGACTTTC. This translates into CASSSPHLGANVLTF.

On this clonotype: A much bigger clone sits one base away, suggesting this may be a read error. The chain uses TRBV2 and TRBJ1-5; D perhaps matches TRBD1 (5 bases). This CDR3 is built from 16 residues. CDR1 is SNHLY and CDR2 is FYNNEI in the germline V gene. The CDR3 sequence: CASSPMTVYSNQAQHF. In DNA, the CDR3 is TGTGCCAGCTCTCCCATGACAGTGTACTCCAATCAGGCCCAGCATTTT.

This clonotype was detected a few times. The CDR3 coding sequence is TGTGCCAGCACCACCCAAGGGGGGGGCAGTGAGCAGTTCTTC. It specifies CASTTQGGGSEQFF. The rearrangement uses TRBV12-3 or TRBV12-4 and TRBJ2-1, with D possibly matching TRBD2 (7 bases). This CDR3 has 14 residues. V was trimmed by 7 bases and J by 9 bases, leaving 19 bases between them.

This chain connects TRBV19 to TRBJ1-5, with D unresolved. This CDR3 region has 14 residues. The V end was cut by 9 bases, the J end by 5 bases, with 17 bases between. Germline V gene sequence: CDR1 LNHDA, CDR2 SQIVND (reference sequence). The CDR3 region has the DNA TGTGCCAGCCTCGACCGGTGGGAACATCAGCCCCAGCATTTT. Its protein is CASLDRWEHQPQHF.

This clonotype has a handful of counts. The chain couples TRBV6-1 to TRBJ2-7, with D possibly matching TRBD2 (5 bases). Trimming cost V 5 bases and J 1 base, with 9 bases left between them. The CDR3 contains 13 residues. Germline V gives CDR1 MNHNS, CDR2 SASEGT. The CDR3 spells CASSKGLSYEQYF. CDR3 nucleotides: TGTGCCAGCAGTAAAGGACTTTCCTACGAGCAGTACTTC.

This clonotype was counted between two and nine times. CDR3 sequence (DNA): TGTGCCAGCAGCTTAGATGCTATCGGAGGGACCTTTACGCAGTATTTT. Its protein product is CASSLDAIGGTFTQYF. This chain links TRBV11-3 with TRBJ2-3; tentatively, D is TRBD2 (6 bases). Per the germline V gene, CDR1 is SGHNT and CDR2 is YENEEA. CDR3 length equals 16 residues. V was trimmed by 0 bases and J by 8 bases, leaving 18 bases between them.

This clonotype is categorized as medium-sized. The chain couples TRBV24-1 to TRBJ1-4; D is uncertain. The germline V and J ends were trimmed by 4 bases and 5 bases, with 4 bases remaining between them. Germline V gives CDR1 KGHDR, CDR2 SFDVKD. The CDR3 is 12 amino acids. The CDR3 DNA follows: TGTGCCACCAGTGACCTGAATGAAAAACTGTTTTTT. This gives the protein CATSDLNEKLFF.

This clonotype has a count of ten or more. J is TRBJ2-7 and V is TRBV10-3; no definite D call. Deletions cut 4 bases from V and 7 bases from J, with 17 bases between. From germline, CDR1 is ENHRY and CDR2 SYGVKD. CDR3 length: 14 residues. The CDR3 nucleotides read TGTGCCATCAGTGTAAGCATCCCCCCTGAGGAGCAGTACTTC. Its protein product is CAISVSIPPEEQYF.

To note about this clonotype: With a much larger clone just one base away, this may be a read error. The chain uses TRBV19 and TRBJ2-7, with unresolved D. Germline CDR1 LNHDA, CDR2 SQIVND (reference sequence). The CDR3 is 14 amino acids. Trimming removed 2 bases at V and 0 bases at J, with 8 bases between. The CDR3 loop reads CASSISWSSYEQYF. The DNA for the CDR3 is TGTGCCAGTAGTATAAGCTGGAGCTCCTACGAGCAGTACTTC.

The chain links TRBV7-9 to TRBJ2-1, with TRBD2 matching 10 bases. Germline CDR1 is SEHNR and CDR2 is FQNEAQ (reference sequence). V shed 1 base, J shed 12 bases, and the junction held 9 bases outside the gene matches. This CDR3 has 15 amino acids. CDR3 nucleotides: TGTGCCAGCAGCTTAGGGACTAGCGGACACAAGGGGCAGTTCTTC. It encodes CASSLGTSGHKGQFF.

This clonotype has more than one count but fewer than ten. As DNA, the CDR3 is TGCGCCAGCAGCTTGCGCGGTGTGGAGGATGTCTTCGAGACCCAGTACTTC. Encoded protein: CASSLRGVEDVFETQYF. The rearrangement links TRBV5-1 to TRBJ2-5; TRBD2 is a possible D gene (5 bases). CDR1 SGHRS and CDR2 YFSETQ come from the germline V gene. V gave up 1 base and J gave up 5 bases, with 21 bases separating them. The CDR3 loop spans 17 amino acids.

The chain links TRBV7-2 to TRBJ1-1; D perhaps matches TRBD1 (5 bases). Germline lookup yields CDR1 SGHTA and CDR2 FQGNSA. The V end lost 5 bases, the J end lost 2 bases, and 12 bases lay between the germline ends. The CDR3 extends over 14 amino acids. The CDR3 is CASSEGMINTEAFF. The CDR3 DNA reads TGTGCCAGCAGCGAGGGGATGATAAACACTGAAGCTTTCTTT.

V gene TRBV28 combines with J gene TRBJ1-1; D is unresolved. The germline V and J ends were trimmed by 7 bases and 1 base, with 4 bases remaining between them. Per the germline V gene, CDR1 is MDHEN and CDR2 is SYDVKM. The CDR3 has 11 residues. CDR3 DNA sequence: TGTGCCAGCAAGTGGAACACTGAAGCTTTCTTT. Encoded protein: CASKWNTEAFF.

This clonotype was detected many times. The chain links TRBV11-1 to TRBJ2-1; no reliable D call. Trimming shortened V by 3 bases and J by 2 bases, and 8 bases separated the two germline ends. Germline V lookup: CDR1 SGHAT, CDR2 FQDESV (reference sequence). The CDR3 extends over 14 amino acids. CDR3: CASSLTLTYNEQFF. The DNA for the CDR3 is TGTGCCAGCAGCTTGACGCTTACCTACAATGAGCAGTTCTTC.

About this clonotype: A read error may explain this, as a much larger clone is one base away. Written as DNA, the CDR3 is TGTGCCAGCAGCTTAGAGGAAGAAGGGGCCGGTGAGCAGTACTTC. This codes for CASSLEEEGAGEQYF. The chain has TRBV7-8 and TRBJ2-7; tentatively, D is TRBD1 (5 bases). The CDR3 sequence is 15 residues long. Trimming took 1 base from V and 7 from J, leaving 17 bases between them. Per germline, CDR1 SGHVS and CDR2 FQNEAQ. Supplemented by reference TRBV7-8 and TRBJ2-7, the full variable domain reads GAGVSQSPRYKVAKRGQDVALRCDPISGHVSLFWYQQALGQGPEFLTYFQNEAQLDKSGLPSDRFFAERPEGSVSTLKIQRTQQEDSAVYLCASSLEEEGAGEQYFGPGTRLTVT.